The present TCR beta chain was sequenced within a study of a mutant IDH1 vaccine in newly diagnosed glioma. On the study more broadly: Treated patients, roughly 62% male and roughly 38% female, averaged about 42 years of age. Receipt of radiotherapy, temozolomide, or both preceded the study, and most received both.

On this clone itself: Its specificity is unknown.

Stated time point: week 47, end of study. The study gave 300 ug of mutant IDH1 20-mer peptide per vaccine dose, with topical imiquimod. The patients were given eight vaccinations, one each in weeks 1, 3, 5, 7, 11, 15, 19 and 23. Repertoires were generated with immunoSEQ multiplex PCR, while TCRdb's copy carries only in-frame clones and drops some. Seen here are some 30,000 clones, 84% observed once, and the top ten hold about 30%. V was trimmed by 5 bases and J by 0 bases, leaving 9 bases between them. There are 14 residues in the CDR3. Germline CDR1 is SEHNR and CDR2 is FQNEAQ (reference sequence). The V gene is TRBV7-9, the J gene TRBJ2-3; tentatively, D is TRBD1 (6 bases). Sequences were derived from PBMCs, sampled from a glioma patient whose treatment included an IDH1 peptide vaccine. This receptor was taken from a man younger than 45 with glioma. CDR3 DNA: TGTGCCAGCAGCCGGACAGCCAGCACAGATACGCAGTATTTT. It translates to CASSRTASTDTQYF.